This passage covers 26 T cell receptor beta chains from one sample sequenced in a study of STAT5B mutations in CD4+ large granular lymphocyte leukemia. Produced via immunoSEQ multiplex PCR; TCRdb's table is partial and in-frame only. The table lists 25,000 to 40,000 clones, around 76% of them singletons, with 0.29% in the top ten. The specimen sequenced was CD4+ T cells from blood buffy coats. These receptor sequences come from a human donor in good health.

By share of the sample, this clone is medium-sized. The chain is built from TRBV30 and TRBJ1-5, with TRBD1 matching over 9 bases. Germline V CDR1 and CDR2: GTSNPN, SVGIG (reference sequence). The trim removed 1 base at V and 3 bases at J, leaving 4 bases unmatched. The CDR3 sequence is 15 residues long. The CDR3 coding sequence is TGTGCCTGGAGTGGGGGGACAGGGCACAATCAGCCCCAGCATTTT. Its protein product is CAWSGGTGHNQPQHF.

The CDR3 nucleotides read TGTGCCAGCAGCGTAGGGCTCAACTATGGCTACACCTTC. It yields the protein CASSVGLNYGYTF. The chain carries TRBV9 and TRBJ1-2; no reliable D call. This CDR3 has 13 residues. The germline V and J ends were trimmed by 0 bases and 2 bases, with 5 bases remaining between them. CDR1 and CDR2 (germline): SGDLS, YYNGEE.

The V gene is TRBV9, the J gene TRBJ2-1; D tentatively reads TRBD1 or TRBD2 (5 bases each). Germline CDR1 is SGDLS and CDR2 is YYNGEE. Trimming removed 4 bases at V and 9 bases at J, with 23 bases between. CDR3 length equals 16 residues. The CDR3 here is CASSMGPPPYGAEQFF. For the CDR3, the DNA is TGTGCCAGCAGCATGGGACCCCCTCCCTACGGGGCTGAGCAGTTCTTC.

The genes are TRBV6-5 and TRBJ1-4; 10 bases fit TRBD1. This CDR3 is built from 14 residues. The J segment lost 7 bases and the V segment lost 4 bases, leaving 3 bases of the junction unmatched. Germline V gene lookup returns CDR1 MNHEY and CDR2 SVGAGI. Here the CDR3 reads CASSWDRGGEKLFF. DNA of the CDR3: TGTGCCAGCAGTTGGGACAGGGGCGGTGAAAAACTGTTTTTT.

This clone was counted a few times. This chain connects TRBV5-1 to TRBJ1-1; unclear D gene. The ends were cut back, 0 bases at V and 1 base at J, with 7 bases in the middle. The CDR3 is 14 amino acids. Germline V gives CDR1 SGHRS, CDR2 YFSETQ. CDR3 nucleotides: TGCGCCAGCAGCTTGGGGCCTACGAACACTGAAGCTTTCTTT. Its protein product is CASSLGPTNTEAFF.

V usage is TRBV6-5 and J usage is TRBJ1-5; no reliable D call. Looked up from germline, CDR1 is MNHEY and CDR2 is SVGAGI. Deletions cut 0 bases from V and 6 bases from J, with 6 bases between. This CDR3 region has 13 residues. The chain's CDR3 is CASSYSGVQPQHF. In DNA, the CDR3 is TGTGCCAGCAGTTACTCAGGAGTTCAGCCCCAGCATTTT.

V and J are TRBV2 and TRBJ2-4, with TRBD1 matching 7 bases. The CDR3 runs 15 residues. The V gene's germline CDR1 is SNHLY and CDR2 FYNNEI. Germline trimming cut 7 bases from V and 6 bases from J; bases unmatched to any gene: 12. Here the CDR3 DNA reads TGTGCCAGCACTATGGGACAGTCTAATCGAAACATTCAGTACTTC. It encodes CASTMGQSNRNIQYF.

The V and J genes are TRBV7-2 and TRBJ2-3; 10 nucleotides agree with TRBD1. The germline V gene has CDR1 SGHTA and CDR2 FQGNSA. The CDR3 totals 16 residues. Germline trimming cut 5 bases from V and 4 bases from J; bases unmatched to any gene: 9. DNA of the CDR3: TGTGCCAGCAGCATAGGACAGGGGGTGGGGGCAGATACGCAGTATTTT. It yields the protein CASSIGQGVGADTQYF.

Remarks on this clone: Its ends do not fully match the called genes, so a read error is possible. This chain links TRBV7-7 with TRBJ2-1, with 9 bases that match TRBD1. The CDR3 runs to 14 residues. The germline CDR1 and CDR2 sequences are SSHAT and FNYEAQ (reference sequence). The CDR3 DNA sequence: TGTGCTAGCAGCCCCGGGACAGGGTTTCATGAGCAGTTCTTC. Translated, it gives CASSPGTGFHEQFF.

The J gene is TRBJ2-7, the V gene TRBV27, with 7 bases lining up with TRBD1. The germline V gene has CDR1 MNHEY and CDR2 SMNVEV (reference sequence). The length of the CDR3 is 15 residues. Trimming removed 4 bases from V and 3 bases from J; junction bases left unmatched: 9. CDR3 residues: CASSSIQGKGYEQYF. The CDR3 nucleotides are TGTGCCAGCAGTTCGATACAGGGGAAGGGCTACGAGCAGTACTTC.

The chain combines TRBV5-6 with TRBJ1-5; D not certain. This CDR3 has 14 residues. Between the trimmed V and J ends, which lost 4 bases and 6 bases, there was a span of 14 bases. The germline V gene encodes CDR1 SGHDT and CDR2 YYEEEE. CDR3 amino acids: CASSRGGVGQPQHF. CDR3 DNA: TGTGCCAGCAGCCGGGGTGGAGTAGGTCAGCCCCAGCATTTT. The variable domain in full, completed from reference TRBV5-6 and TRBJ1-5, reads DAGVTQSPTHLIKTRGQQVTLRCSPKSGHDTVSWYQQALGQGPQFIFQYYEEEERQRGNFPDRFSGHQFPNYSSELNVNALLLGDSALYLCASSRGGVGQPQHFGDGTRLSIL.

V and J are TRBV7-6 and TRBJ2-5; D might be TRBD1 or TRBD2, each matching 6 bases. The CDR3 is 15 amino acids. CDR1 SGHVS and CDR2 FNYEAQ come from the germline V gene. V was clipped by 7 bases and J by 1 base, with 16 bases between them. CDR3 coding DNA: TGTGCCAGCACCACCACGGGGGCAGTCCAAGAGACCCAGTACTTC. Its protein is CASTTTGAVQETQYF.

The chain combines TRBV19 with TRBJ1-2; 8 nucleotides align to TRBD1. V lost 2 bases and J lost 7; bases outside the gene matches: 3. The CDR3 covers 13 residues. CDR1 is LNHDA, CDR2 SQIVND, per germline (reference sequence). CDR3 nucleotide sequence: TGTGCCAGTAGTATATCAGGGGGCTTTGGCTACACCTTC. Translating gives CASSISGGFGYTF.

CDR3 sequence (DNA): TGTGCCAAATACAGGTTTCCGACCCCTAACTATGGCTACACCTTC. It encodes CAKYRFPTPNYGYTF. The chain is built from TRBV2 and TRBJ1-2; D might be TRBD1 (5 bases). Germline CDR1 and CDR2: SNHLY and FYNNEI. The V end lost 10 bases, the J end lost 0 bases, and 18 bases lay between the germline ends. The CDR3 totals 15 residues.

This clone was seen only a few times. The rearrangement links TRBV7-9 to TRBJ1-5; possibly TRBD1 for D (5 bases). CDR3 size: 16 residues. V lost 0 bases, J lost 3 bases, and 12 bases lay in between. Germline CDR1 is SEHNR and CDR2 is FQNEAQ (reference sequence). CDR3 nucleotides: TGTGCCAGCAGCTTAGCGCTTGGGGCCTCCAATCAGCCCCAGCATTTT. Translated: CASSLALGASNQPQHF. The full variable domain, rest sourced from reference TRBV7-9 and TRBJ1-5, is DTGVSQNPRHKITKRGQNVTFRCDPISEHNRLYWYRQTLGQGPEFLTYFQNEAQLEKSRLLSDRFSAERPKGSFSTLEIQRTEQGDSAMYLCASSLALGASNQPQHFGDGTRLSIL.

The genes are TRBV29-1 and TRBJ1-1; no clear D gene. The CDR3 has 14 residues. V dropped 2 bases and J dropped 0 bases, with 10 bases sitting between them. Germline V gene data show CDR1 as SQVTM and CDR2 as ANQGSEA. CDR3 nucleotides: TGCAGCGTTGAATGGGGAACGATGAACACTGAAGCTTTCTTT. Its translation is CSVEWGTMNTEAFF.

The chain is built from TRBV10-2 and TRBJ1-2; D is perhaps TRBD1 (6 bases). Between the trimmed V and J ends, which lost 2 bases and 4 bases, there was a span of 11 bases. In germline, CDR1 is WSHSY, CDR2 SAAADI. CDR3 length: 14 amino acids. CDR3 amino acids: CASSERGAGYGYTF. In DNA, the CDR3 is TGCGCCAGCAGTGAGAGGGGGGCCGGCTATGGCTACACCTTC.

This clone was recorded a few times. The rearrangement joins TRBV2 to TRBJ1-1; 8 bases line up with TRBD1. The CDR3 runs 12 residues. CDR1 is SNHLY and CDR2 is FYNNEI in the germline V gene. The ends lost 6 bases at V and 6 bases at J; junction bases unmatched: 3. The CDR3 DNA is TGTGCCAGCAGAGTACAGGGGGCTGAAGCTTTCTTT. This encodes CASRVQGAEAFF.

The chain has TRBV19 and TRBJ2-6; no definite D call. The V end was cut by 5 bases, the J end by 0 bases, with 11 bases between. The CDR3 sequence is 16 residues long. Germline lookup yields CDR1 LNHDA and CDR2 SQIVND (reference sequence). CDR3 amino acids: CASSLGVFSGANVLTF. Written as DNA, the CDR3 is TGTGCCAGTAGTCTTGGGGTCTTCTCTGGGGCCAACGTCCTGACTTTC.

This clone was seen more than once but under ten times. This sequence joins TRBV13 and TRBJ2-5; the match to TRBD2 covers 9 bases. The CDR3 totals 15 residues. Germline-derived CDR1 and CDR2 are PRHDT and FYEKMQ (reference sequence). V dropped 6 bases and J dropped 2; count of bases not matched to a gene: 7. CDR3 protein: CASRKAGGFQETQYF. The DNA of the CDR3 is TGTGCCAGCAGGAAAGCGGGGGGCTTTCAAGAGACCCAGTACTTC.

The CDR3 reads CASSQVPGLARHEQYF. CDR3 coding DNA: TGTGCCAGCAGCCAAGTCCCGGGACTAGCGCGCCACGAGCAGTACTTC. The V call is TRBV7-9, the J call TRBJ2-7, with 10 positions matching TRBD2. Per the germline V gene, CDR1 is SEHNR and CDR2 is FQNEAQ (reference sequence). V gave up 5 bases and J gave up 5 bases; unmatched junction bases: 12. The CDR3 totals 16 residues.

The chain couples TRBV4-2 to TRBJ2-5; D possibly corresponds to TRBD1 (6 bases). The CDR3 runs to 14 residues. V lost 4 bases to trimming and J lost 7 bases, with 16 bases between them. CDR1 and CDR2 (germline): LGHNA, YNFKEQ. Written as DNA, the CDR3 is TGTGCCAGCAGCCGGGCCACAGGGTTGAGGACCCAGTACTTC. This gives the protein CASSRATGLRTQYF.

The rearrangement links TRBV30 to TRBJ1-2, with 7 bases fitting TRBD1. V lost 4 bases and J lost 2; bases outside the gene matches: 4. Germline lookup yields CDR1 GTSNPN and CDR2 SVGIG (reference sequence). This CDR3 is built from 13 residues. Here the CDR3 reads CAWNTGANYGYTF. The CDR3 DNA reads TGTGCCTGGAATACAGGGGCGAACTATGGCTACACCTTC.

The chain links TRBV28 to TRBJ1-1, with D unresolved. Germline CDR1 reads MDHEN; CDR2 reads SYDVKM. CDR3 length: 12 amino acids. With 7 bases removed from V and 7 bases from J, the gap between germline ends came to 13 bases. CDR3 residues: CASTRGQDEAFF. In nucleotides, the CDR3 is TGTGCCAGCACTAGAGGCCAGGATGAAGCTTTCTTT. Full variable domain (outside the CDR3, taken from reference TRBV28 and TRBJ1-1): DVKVTQSSRYLVKRTGEKVFLECVQDMDHENMFWYRQDPGLGLRLIYFSYDVKMKEKGDIPEGYSVSREKKERFSLILESASTNQTSMYLCASTRGQDEAFFGQGTRLTVV.

This chain uses TRBV4-3 with TRBJ2-7, with D perhaps TRBD1 (5 bases). Trimming cost V 4 bases and J 7 bases, with 17 bases left between them. In germline, CDR1 is LGHNA, CDR2 YSLEER. The CDR3 runs to 14 residues. For the CDR3, the DNA is TGCGCCAGCAGCCGCTCCTTTAGGGGTGGGGAGCAGTACTTC. It specifies CASSRSFRGGEQYF.

The chain combines TRBV5-4 with TRBJ2-7; D gene ambiguous. The germline CDR1 and CDR2 sequences are SGHNT and YYREEE (reference sequence). V was shortened by 1 base and J by 0 bases, with 17 bases between the two germline ends. The CDR3 loop spans 17 amino acids. The CDR3 nucleotides read TGTGCCAGCAGCTTGTTCGGCAGTCCTTCCTACTCCTACGAGCAGTACTTC. This encodes CASSLFGSPSYSYEQYF.